The source of this T cell receptor (beta chain) is a study of low-dose radiotherapy and immunotherapy resistance in tumors. Study background: Treatment of Cohort 1 consisted of 0.5 Gy per fraction every 2 weeks, adding up to 6.5 Gy.

The CDR3 covers 20 residues. Germline-derived CDR1 and CDR2 are DFQATT and SNEGSKA (reference sequence). With 0 bases removed from V and 2 bases from J, the gap between germline ends came to 26 bases. This clonotype occurred many times. Time point reported: after trial treatment. The treatment was: LDRT plus nivolumab, ipilimumab, low-dose cyclophosphamide and aspirin (RACIN trial). cDNA synthesis used a TRAV/TRBV-specific primer set for both chains. Using a constant-region primer together with a V-primer adapter, TCRs were subjected to 20 PCR cycles of amplification. In vitro transcription served to amplify the mRNA that had been isolated. MiXCR, run by TCRdb on the reads, gives a single entry per CDR3 protein. In the table there are roughly 95,000 distinct CDR3 sequences, around a fifth of which are singletons.

The sequencing used PBMCs, collected after low-dose radiotherapy plus immunotherapy. This clonotype was obtained from a female donor with ovarian cancer. This chain connects TRBV20-1 to TRBJ2-1; the D gene is possibly TRBD2 (7 bases). For the CDR3, the DNA is TGCAGTGCTAGAGATCGGAGGGGGGGTTCTCGCGGGAGTCCCTACAATGAGCAGTTCTTC. It specifies CSARDRRGGSRGSPYNEQFF.